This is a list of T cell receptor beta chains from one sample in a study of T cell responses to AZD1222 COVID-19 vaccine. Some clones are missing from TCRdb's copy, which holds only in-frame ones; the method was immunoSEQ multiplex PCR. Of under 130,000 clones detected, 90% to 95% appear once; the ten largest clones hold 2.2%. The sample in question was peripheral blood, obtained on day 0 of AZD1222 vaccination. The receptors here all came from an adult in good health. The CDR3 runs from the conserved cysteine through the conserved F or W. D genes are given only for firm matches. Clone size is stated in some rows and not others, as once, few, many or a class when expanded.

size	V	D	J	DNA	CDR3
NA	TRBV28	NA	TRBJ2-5	TGTGCCAGCAGTTTAGGGGCAGGGGATTACCAAGAGACCCAGTACTTC	CASSLGAGDYQETQYF
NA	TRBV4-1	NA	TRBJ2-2	TGCGCCAGCAGCCAAGGAGCGGTATGGGACACCGGGGAGCTGTTTTTT	CASSQGAVWDTGELFF
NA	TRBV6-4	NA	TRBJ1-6	TGTGCCAGCAGTGACTCAGCGGGTTCTGATTCACCCCTCCACTTT	CASSDSAGSDSPLHF
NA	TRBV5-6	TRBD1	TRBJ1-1	TGTGCCAGCAGCTGGGGACAGCGAGGCACTGAAGCTTTCTTT	CASSWGQRGTEAFF
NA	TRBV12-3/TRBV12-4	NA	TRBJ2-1	TGTGCCAGCAGCATACTTGACAATGAGCAGTTCTTC	CASSILDNEQFF
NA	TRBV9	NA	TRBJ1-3	TGTGCCAGCAGCGTAGATGGGTCTGGAAACACCATATATTTT	CASSVDGSGNTIYF
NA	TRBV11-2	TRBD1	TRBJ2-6	TGTGCCAGCAGCCGGACAGGGGGCTCCTCTTACGGGGCCAACGTCCTGACTTTC	CASSRTGGSSYGANVLTF
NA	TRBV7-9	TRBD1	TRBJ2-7	TGTGCCAGCAGCCAATCGAAGGGACAGACGCACTCCTACGAGCAGTACTTC	CASSQSKGQTHSYEQYF
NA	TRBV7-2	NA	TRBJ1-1	TGTGCCAGCAGCTTGACGGATCTAAACACTGAAGCTTTCTTT	CASSLTDLNTEAFF
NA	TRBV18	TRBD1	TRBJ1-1	TGTGCCAGCTCACAACTGGACAGGGGAACTGAAGCTTTCTTT	CASSQLDRGTEAFF
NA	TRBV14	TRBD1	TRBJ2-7	TGTGCCAGCAGCCCGGGACAGGGGCCCTACGAGCAGTACTTC	CASSPGQGPYEQYF
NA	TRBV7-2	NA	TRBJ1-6	TGTGCCAGCAGCTTAGTGGGGCTCGGGGGCTATAATTCACCCCTCCACTTT	CASSLVGLGGYNSPLHF
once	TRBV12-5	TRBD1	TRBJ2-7	TGTGCTAGTGCCCCCGTTGCAGGGGGCCTCTCCTACGAGCAGTACTTC	CASAPVAGGLSYEQYF
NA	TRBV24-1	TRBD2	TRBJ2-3	TGTGCCACCAGTGATCGTAGCGGGGACACAGATACGCAGTATTTT	CATSDRSGDTDTQYF
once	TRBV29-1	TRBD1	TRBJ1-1	TGCAGCGTTGAAGAGGGGACAGCCGAAGCTTTCTTT	CSVEEGTAEAFF
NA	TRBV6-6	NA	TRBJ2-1	TGTGCCATCGCCCCGGGACCTTGGAATGAGCAGTTCTTC	CAIAPGPWNEQFF
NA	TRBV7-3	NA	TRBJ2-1	TGTGCCAGCAGCCGCGAAATAGACCGGTACAATGAGAGAGAGCAGTTCTTC	CASSREIDRYNEREQFF
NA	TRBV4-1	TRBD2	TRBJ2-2	TGCGCCAGCAGCCCCCGGACTAGCGGGAGCGCATCGACCGGGGAGCTGTTTTTT	CASSPRTSGSASTGELFF
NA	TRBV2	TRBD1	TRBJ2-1	TGTGCCAGCAGTACCCCGGGACAGGGGGCCTATGAGCAGTTCTTC	CASSTPGQGAYEQFF
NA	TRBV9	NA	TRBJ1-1	TGTGCCAGCAGCGTAGATTTGGAGAACACTGAAGCTTTCTTT	CASSVDLENTEAFF
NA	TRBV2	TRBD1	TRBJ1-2	TGTGCCAGCAGCCCGACAGGGCGGAACTATGGCTACACCTTC	CASSPTGRNYGYTF
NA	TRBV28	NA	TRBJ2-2	TGTGCCAGCAGTTTCCGGAGGGAGGTCGGGGAGCTGTTTTTT	CASSFRREVGELFF
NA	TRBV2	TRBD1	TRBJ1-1	TGTGCCAGCGGAACCGGGCCAGGGGGCGGGAGGTCTGAAGCTTTCTTT	CASGTGPGGGRSEAFF
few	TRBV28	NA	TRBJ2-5	TGTGCCAGCAGTTTAACAATTGGGGAGACCCAGTACTTC	CASSLTIGETQYF
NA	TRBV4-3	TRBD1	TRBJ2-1	TGCGCCAGCAGCCAAGTAGGGACAGGGTATGAGCAGTTCTTC	CASSQVGTGYEQFF
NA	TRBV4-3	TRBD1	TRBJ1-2	TGCGCCAGCAGCCAAGTACATGCAGGGGGCTATGGCTACACCTTC	CASSQVHAGGYGYTF
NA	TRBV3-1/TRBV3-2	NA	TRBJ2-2	TGTGCCAGCAGCCAAGATGGCGCATCCGGGGAGCTGTTTTTT	CASSQDGASGELFF
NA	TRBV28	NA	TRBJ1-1	TGTGCCAGCAGACCACAGCAGTTTATGGGGGCGGCCAGCTTT	CASRPQQFMGAASF
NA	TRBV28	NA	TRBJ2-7	TGTGCCAGCAGCCCACTAGCATCGGGGGATTACGAGCAGTACTTC	CASSPLASGDYEQYF
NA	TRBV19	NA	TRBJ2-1	TGTGCCAGTAGTATTTATAAGGGACTGTCCTACAATGAGCAGTTCTTC	CASSIYKGLSYNEQFF
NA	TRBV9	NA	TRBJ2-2	TGTGCCAGCAGCCCCGGGACTTCTCCAACCGGGGAGCTGTTTTTT	CASSPGTSPTGELFF
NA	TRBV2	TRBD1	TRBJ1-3	TGTGCCAGCAGGGATATCAGGGGGCCCCGCTCTGGAAACACCATATATTTT	CASRDIRGPRSGNTIYF
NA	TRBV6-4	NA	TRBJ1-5	TGTGCCAGCAGTGTAGGGGGTGGCAATCAGCCCCAGCATTTT	CASSVGGGNQPQHF
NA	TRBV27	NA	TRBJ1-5	TGTGCCAGCAGCAAGCAAGCAAGCCAGCCCCAGCATTTT	CASSKQASQPQHF
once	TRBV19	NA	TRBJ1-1	TGTGCCAGTACGGGGGTGAACACTGAAGCTTTCTTT	CASTGVNTEAFF
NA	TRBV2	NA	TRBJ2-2	TGTGCCAGCAGTGAATCCAGGGCCGGCGGGGAGCTGTTTTTT	CASSESRAGGELFF
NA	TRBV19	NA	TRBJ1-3	TGTGCCAGCGGACCTGGAAACACCATATATTTT	CASGPGNTIYF
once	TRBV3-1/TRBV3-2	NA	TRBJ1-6	TGTGCCAGCAGACGGCGCAGGGATTCACCCCTCCACTTT	CASRRRRDSPLHF
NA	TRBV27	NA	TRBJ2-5	TGTGCCAGCAGTTTCTCGGTCTGGGACGCTCAAGAGACCCAGTACTTC	CASSFSVWDAQETQYF
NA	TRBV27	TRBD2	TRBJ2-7	TGTGCCAGCAGTTTTACTAGCGGCTACGAGCAGTACTTC	CASSFTSGYEQYF
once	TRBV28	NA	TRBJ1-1	TGTGCCAGCAGTTTACTGTCTGGGTGGGAGGATGAAGCTTTCTTT	CASSLLSGWEDEAFF
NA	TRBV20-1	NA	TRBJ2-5	TGCAGTGCTAGTAGGGGCAGGGAGGAGACCCAGTACTTC	CSASRGREETQYF
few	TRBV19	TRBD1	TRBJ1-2	TGTGCCAGTAGTGTGGACAGGGGCTATGGCTACACCTTC	CASSVDRGYGYTF
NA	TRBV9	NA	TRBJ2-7	TGTGCCAGCAGCGTAGCTGAGACGGGGATCACCTACGAGCAGTACTTC	CASSVAETGITYEQYF
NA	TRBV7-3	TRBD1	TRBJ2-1	TGTGCCAGCAGCTTATCTTCGGGGACAGTCAATGAGCAGTTCTTC	CASSLSSGTVNEQFF
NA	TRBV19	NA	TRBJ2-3	TGTGCCAGTAGCGGGAGAGGAAAAGATACGCAGTATTTT	CASSGRGKDTQYF
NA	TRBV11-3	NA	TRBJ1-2	TGTGCCAGCAGCTTTAGGGGCATCTCTGGCTACACCTTC	CASSFRGISGYTF
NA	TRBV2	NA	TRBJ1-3	TGTGCCAGCAGTGAAAGGTCCGGGGACTCTGGAAACACCATATATTTT	CASSERSGDSGNTIYF
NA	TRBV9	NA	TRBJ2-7	TGTGCCAGCAGCGTAGGGGCCGGGTTCTACGAGCAGTACTTC	CASSVGAGFYEQYF